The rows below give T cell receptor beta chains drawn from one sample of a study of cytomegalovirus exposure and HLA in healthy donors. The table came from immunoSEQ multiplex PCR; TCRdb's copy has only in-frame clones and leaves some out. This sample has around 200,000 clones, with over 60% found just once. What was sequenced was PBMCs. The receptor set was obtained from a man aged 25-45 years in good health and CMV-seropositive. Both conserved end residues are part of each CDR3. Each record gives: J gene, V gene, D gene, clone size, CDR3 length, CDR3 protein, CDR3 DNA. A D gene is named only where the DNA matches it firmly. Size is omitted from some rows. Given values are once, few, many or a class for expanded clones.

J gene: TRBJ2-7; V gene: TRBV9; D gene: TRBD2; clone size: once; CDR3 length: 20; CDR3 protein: CASHSGRGRLNTSGRSEQYF; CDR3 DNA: TGTGCCAGCCATAGCGGGAGGGGAAGGCTGAATACGAGTGGGCGTTCCGAGCAGTACTTC
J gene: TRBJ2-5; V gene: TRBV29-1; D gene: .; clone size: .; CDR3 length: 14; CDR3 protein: CSVSADLARETQYF; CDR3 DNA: TGCAGCGTGAGCGCGGACTTAGCAAGAGAGACCCAGTACTTC
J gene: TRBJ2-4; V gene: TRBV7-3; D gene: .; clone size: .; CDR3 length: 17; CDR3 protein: CASSPSGQGLPGDIQYF; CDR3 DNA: TGTGCCAGCAGCCCGTCAGGACAGGGACTACCTGGAGACATTCAGTACTTC
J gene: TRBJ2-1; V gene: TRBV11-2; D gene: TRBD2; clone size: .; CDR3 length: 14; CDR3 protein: CASSSGLAGNEQFF; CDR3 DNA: TGTGCCAGCAGCTCGGGACTAGCGGGAAATGAGCAGTTCTTC
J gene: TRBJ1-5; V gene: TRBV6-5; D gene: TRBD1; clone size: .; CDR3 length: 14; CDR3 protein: CASSSGQERQPQHF; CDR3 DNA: TGTGCCAGCAGTTCCGGACAGGAAAGGCAGCCCCAGCATTTT
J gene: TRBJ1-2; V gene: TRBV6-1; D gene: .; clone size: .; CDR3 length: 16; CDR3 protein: CASSETGNWANYGYTF; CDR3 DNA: TGTGCCAGCAGTGAAACAGGGAATTGGGCTAACTATGGCTACACCTTC
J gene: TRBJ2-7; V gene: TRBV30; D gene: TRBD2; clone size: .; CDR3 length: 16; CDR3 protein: CAWSGASAGSPYEQYF; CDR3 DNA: TGTGCCTGGAGCGGGGCCTCAGCGGGAAGTCCCTACGAGCAGTACTTC
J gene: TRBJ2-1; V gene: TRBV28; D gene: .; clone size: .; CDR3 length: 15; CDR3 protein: CASTPIADSYNEQFF; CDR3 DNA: TGTGCCAGCACCCCAATAGCGGACTCCTACAATGAGCAGTTCTTC
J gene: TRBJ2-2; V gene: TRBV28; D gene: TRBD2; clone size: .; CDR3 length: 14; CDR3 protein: CASSVARGGGELFF; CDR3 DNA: TGTGCCAGCAGTGTTGCTCGGGGGGGCGGGGAGCTGTTTTTT
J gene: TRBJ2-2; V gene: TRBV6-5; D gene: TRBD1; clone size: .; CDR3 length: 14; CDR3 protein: CASSLRQGIGELFF; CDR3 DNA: TGTGCCAGCAGTCTCCGACAGGGGATCGGGGAGCTGTTTTTT
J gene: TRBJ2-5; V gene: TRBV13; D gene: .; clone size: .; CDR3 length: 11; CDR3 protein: CASKGAETQYF; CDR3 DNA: TGTGCCAGCAAAGGGGCTGAGACCCAGTACTTC
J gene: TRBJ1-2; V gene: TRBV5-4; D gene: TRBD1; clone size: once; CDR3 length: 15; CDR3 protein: CASSLVGQGFYGYTF; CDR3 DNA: TGTGCCAGCAGCTTGGTCGGACAGGGGTTCTATGGCTACACCTTC